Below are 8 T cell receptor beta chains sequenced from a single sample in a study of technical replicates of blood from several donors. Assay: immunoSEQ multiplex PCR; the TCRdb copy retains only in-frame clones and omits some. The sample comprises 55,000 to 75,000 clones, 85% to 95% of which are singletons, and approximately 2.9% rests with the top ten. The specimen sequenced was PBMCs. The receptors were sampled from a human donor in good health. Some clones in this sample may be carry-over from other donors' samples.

The CDR3 DNA sequence: TGTGCCAGTAGTCCGACAGGGATAAACACTGAAGCTTTCTTT. Residues: CASSPTGINTEAFF. The J gene is TRBJ1-1, the V gene TRBV19, with 7 bases that match TRBD1. The germline gives CDR1 LNHDA, CDR2 SQIVND (reference sequence). J gave up 2 bases and V 5 bases, and 5 bases lay outside the gene matches. The CDR3 has 14 amino acids.

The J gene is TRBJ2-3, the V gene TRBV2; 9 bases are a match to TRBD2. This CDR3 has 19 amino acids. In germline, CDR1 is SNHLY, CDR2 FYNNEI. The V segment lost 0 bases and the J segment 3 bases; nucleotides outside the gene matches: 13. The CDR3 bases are TGTGCCAGCAGTGAAGCGCTTATTTATAGCGGGAGAGAGACAGATACGCAGTATTTT. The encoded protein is CASSEALIYSGRETDTQYF.

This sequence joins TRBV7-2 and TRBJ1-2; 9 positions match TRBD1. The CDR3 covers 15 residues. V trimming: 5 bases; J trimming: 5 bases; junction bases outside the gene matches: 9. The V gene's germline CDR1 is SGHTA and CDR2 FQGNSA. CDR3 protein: CASSRDRGTVYGYTF. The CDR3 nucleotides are TGTGCCAGCAGCAGAGACAGGGGGACGGTTTATGGCTACACCTTC.

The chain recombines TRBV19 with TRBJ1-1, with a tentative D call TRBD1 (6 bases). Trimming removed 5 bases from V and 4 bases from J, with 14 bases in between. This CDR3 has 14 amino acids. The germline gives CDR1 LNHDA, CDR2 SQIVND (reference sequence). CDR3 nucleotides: TGTGCCAGTAGTTATACAGGGTCGGGCACTGAAGCTTTCTTT. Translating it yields CASSYTGSGTEAFF. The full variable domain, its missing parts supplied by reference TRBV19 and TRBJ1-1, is DGGITQSPKYLFRKEGQNVTLSCEQNLNHDAMYWYRQDPGQGLRLIYYSQIVNDFQKGDIAEGYSVSREKKESFPLTVTSAQKNPTAFYLCASSYTGSGTEAFFGQGTRLTVV.

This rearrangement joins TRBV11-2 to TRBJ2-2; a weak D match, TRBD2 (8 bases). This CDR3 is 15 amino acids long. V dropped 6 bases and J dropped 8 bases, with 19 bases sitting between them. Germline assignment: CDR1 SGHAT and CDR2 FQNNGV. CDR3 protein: CASRGLAGGLGELFF. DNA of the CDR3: TGTGCCAGCAGAGGACTAGCAGGGGGTCTAGGGGAGCTGTTTTTT.

The DNA of the CDR3 is TGTGCCAGCAGCCAACGCGGACAGGAAACCGGGGAGCTGTTTTTT. Translating it yields CASSQRGQETGELFF. The chain joins TRBV4-2 to TRBJ2-2, with 7 bases fitting TRBD1. CDR3 length: 15 amino acids. Germline CDR1 is LGHNA and CDR2 is YNFKEQ. The junction had 5 bases not matched to a gene; V was cut back by 2 bases and J by 5 bases.

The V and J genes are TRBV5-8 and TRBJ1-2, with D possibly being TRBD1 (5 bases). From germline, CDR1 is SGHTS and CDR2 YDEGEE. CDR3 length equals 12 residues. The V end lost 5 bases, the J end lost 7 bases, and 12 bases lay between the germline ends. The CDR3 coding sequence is TGTGCCAGCAGAATTCAGGGAGGTGGCTACACCTTC. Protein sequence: CASRIQGGGYTF.

This CDR3 reads CASSAKKSNTEAFF. CDR3 coding DNA: TGTGCCAGCAGCGCGAAGAAGAGTAACACTGAAGCTTTCTTT. The chain couples TRBV6-5 to TRBJ1-1; D ambiguous. The CDR3 covers 14 residues. The germline V gene encodes CDR1 MNHEY and CDR2 SVGAGI. With 6 bases removed from V and 2 bases from J, the gap between germline ends came to 13 bases.